The 17 T cell receptor beta chains below were found in one sample sequenced in a study of blood T cell repertoires in COVID-19. Generated by immunoSEQ multiplex PCR, the TCRdb table keeps only in-frame clones and is missing some. This table has about 20,000 clones, approximately 84% appearing once. What was sequenced was peripheral blood. Receptor source: a man in his fifties or sixties with active COVID-19.

The genes are TRBV9 and TRBJ2-2; the D gene is possibly TRBD2 (7 bases). V shed 6 bases and J shed 2 bases, with 14 bases lying between them. In germline, CDR1 is SGDLS, CDR2 YYNGEE. There are 15 residues in the CDR3. As DNA, the CDR3 is TGTGCCAGCAAAACGGGGGGCCTTAACACCGGGGAGCTGTTTTTT. Its translation is CASKTGGLNTGELFF.

This chain uses TRBV7-3 with TRBJ2-5, with 8 positions matching TRBD1. The germline CDR1 and CDR2 sequences are SGHTA and FQGTGA. The length of the CDR3 is 13 residues. J lost 3 bases, V lost 5 bases, and 2 bases had no gene match. This chain's CDR3 is CASSPGQEETQYF. DNA for the CDR3: TGTGCCAGCAGCCCGGGACAGGAAGAGACCCAGTACTTC.

The chain combines TRBV15 with TRBJ2-4; D is possibly TRBD2 (8 bases). CDR1 LNHNV and CDR2 YYDKDF come from the germline V gene (reference sequence). The CDR3 consists of 13 residues. The ends were cut back, 3 bases at V and 13 bases at J, with 16 bases in the middle. DNA for the CDR3: TGTGCCACCAGCAGCTCGGGGGGGACAGCCCAGTACTTC. It codes for CATSSSGGTAQYF.

This chain links TRBV7-2 with TRBJ2-2; possibly TRBD2 for D (6 bases). The CDR3 runs 14 residues. Trimming pared 3 bases from V and 4 bases from J, leaving 9 bases between. The germline V gene encodes CDR1 SGHTA and CDR2 FQGNSA. DNA of the CDR3: TGTGCCAGCAGCTTGGGGGGAGGCACCGGGGAGCTGTTTTTT. Translating it yields CASSLGGGTGELFF.

The genes are TRBV5-1 and TRBJ1-3; perhaps TRBD1 as D (5 bases). The CDR3 runs 14 residues. The germline CDR1 and CDR2 sequences are SGHRS and YFSETQ. V was cut by 6 bases and J by 1 base, with 11 bases left in between. The CDR3 here is CASTPGGSGNTIYF. Written as DNA, the CDR3 is TGCGCCAGCACCCCGGGGGGGTCTGGAAACACCATATATTTT.

The V gene is TRBV5-1, the J gene TRBJ1-6; no firm D call. The CDR3 is 12 amino acids. Germline V gives CDR1 SGHRS, CDR2 YFSETQ. The ends were cut back, 4 bases at V and 7 bases at J, with 6 bases in the middle. CDR3 nucleotides: TGCGCCAGCAGCCTACTGAATTCACCCCTCCACTTT. Its protein product is CASSLLNSPLHF.

The V call is TRBV30, the J call TRBJ1-2, with 10 bases fitting TRBD1. Germline V CDR1 and CDR2: GTSNPN, SVGIG (reference sequence). The CDR3 has 14 amino acids. Trimming removed 4 bases from V and 5 bases from J; junction bases left unmatched: 7. This chain's CDR3 is CAWNPGQGLYGYTF. CDR3 bases: TGTGCCTGGAATCCGGGACAGGGGCTATATGGCTACACCTTC.

The chain combines TRBV12-3 or TRBV12-4 with TRBJ1-4; no clear D gene. Trimming took 2 bases from V and 14 from J, leaving 15 bases between them. The length of the CDR3 is 13 residues. This CDR3 is CASSLRLYHSLFF. The CDR3 nucleotides read TGTGCCAGCAGTTTACGGTTGTACCATAGCCTGTTTTTT.

This chain joins TRBV7-3 and TRBJ1-1, with TRBD1 matching over 8 bases. V lost 4 bases, J lost 5 bases, and 3 bases stayed unmatched. This CDR3 is 13 amino acids long. Germline V CDR1 and CDR2: SGHTA, FQGTGA. The CDR3 loop is CASSSRQGTEAFF. CDR3 coding DNA: TGTGCCAGCAGCTCGAGACAGGGGACTGAAGCTTTCTTT. The full variable domain, in which reference TRBV7-3 and TRBJ1-1 provide the parts outside the CDR3, is GAGVSQTPSNKVTEKGKYVELRCDPISGHTALYWYRQSLGQGPEFLIYFQGTGAADDSGLPNDRFFAVRPEGSVSTLKIQRTERGDSAVYLCASSSRQGTEAFFGQGTRLTVV.

This chain links TRBV7-9 with TRBJ1-2; D perhaps matches TRBD1 (6 bases). The CDR3 has 13 amino acids. Germline CDR1 and CDR2: SEHNR and FQNEAQ (reference sequence). Trimming took 1 base from V and 6 from J, leaving 9 bases between them. DNA of the CDR3: TGTGCCAGCAGCTTAGGACAGGAGGATGGCTACACCTTC. It codes for CASSLGQEDGYTF.

This chain connects TRBV7-9 to TRBJ1-2; the D gene is possibly TRBD1 (6 bases). This CDR3 is 13 amino acids long. Trimming cost V 4 bases and J 3 bases, with 9 bases left between them. Germline values: CDR1 SEHNR, CDR2 FQNEAQ (reference sequence). The CDR3 DNA reads TGTGCCAGCAGCTCGGACAGATACTATGGCTACACCTTC. Translating gives CASSSDRYYGYTF.

This clone was counted once. This chain links TRBV25-1 with TRBJ2-7, with a tentative D call TRBD2 (5 bases). This CDR3 spans 12 amino acids. Germline lookup yields CDR1 MGHDK and CDR2 SYGVNS. The ends were cut back, 4 bases at V and 7 bases at J, with 11 bases in the middle. The CDR3 is CASSVGSLEQYF. In nucleotides, the CDR3 is TGTGCCAGCAGTGTAGGGAGCCTAGAGCAGTACTTC.

V usage is TRBV7-3 and J usage is TRBJ2-5; 7 bases align to TRBD2. CDR1 is SGHTA and CDR2 is FQGTGA in the germline V gene. The CDR3 loop spans 15 amino acids. Trimming took 5 bases from V and 3 from J; bases not matched to a gene: 9. CDR3 sequence reads: CASSPRASGKETQYF. The CDR3 DNA reads TGTGCCAGCAGCCCTCGGGCTAGCGGAAAAGAGACCCAGTACTTC.

This clone was found once. The chain uses TRBV5-6 and TRBJ1-1; TRBD1 matches at 8 bases. The length of the CDR3 is 15 residues. J was trimmed by 4 bases and V by 3 bases; bases with no gene match: 8. CDR1 and CDR2 (germline): SGHDT, YYEEEE. As DNA, the CDR3 is TGTGCCAGCAGCTCCCTGAATACAGGGGGCACTGAAGCTTTCTTT. Protein product: CASSSLNTGGTEAFF. The full variable domain, completed using reference TRBV5-6 and TRBJ1-1, is DAGVTQSPTHLIKTRGQQVTLRCSPKSGHDTVSWYQQALGQGPQFIFQYYEEEERQRGNFPDRFSGHQFPNYSSELNVNALLLGDSALYLCASSSLNTGGTEAFFGQGTRLTVV.

This clone is medium-sized (0.01 to 0.1%). The chain has TRBV6-2 or TRBV6-3 and TRBJ2-7; D is possibly TRBD1 (6 bases). This CDR3 region has 13 residues. Per the germline V gene, CDR1 is MNHEY and CDR2 is SVGEGT. Trimming left V 6 bases short and J 3 bases short, with 12 bases between. The CDR3 spells CASSQTGNYEQYF. As DNA, the CDR3 is TGTGCCAGCAGCCAGACAGGTAACTACGAGCAGTACTTC.

CDR3 in amino acids: CASSQVGRGQPQHF. The CDR3 region has the DNA TGCGCCAGCAGCCAAGTCGGAAGGGGTCAGCCCCAGCATTTT. The chain is built from TRBV4-1 and TRBJ1-5; D is perhaps TRBD1 (5 bases). The V end was cut by 1 base, the J end by 6 bases, with 10 bases between. This CDR3 region has 14 residues. Germline V gene data show CDR1 as MGHRA and CDR2 as YSYEKL.

The chain combines TRBV29-1 with TRBJ1-1; 8 bases are a match to TRBD1. Germline lookup yields CDR1 SQVTM and CDR2 ANQGSEA. The CDR3 contains 16 residues. The V segment lost 1 base and the J segment 3 bases; nucleotides outside the gene matches: 10. Here the CDR3 reads CSVEGGQGNDYTEAFF. The CDR3 DNA reads TGCAGCGTTGAAGGTGGACAGGGAAATGACTACACTGAAGCTTTCTTT.